This TCR beta chain was profiled in a study of T cell repertoires in ileal Crohn's disease. The CDR3 has 16 amino acids. Trimming cost V 3 bases and J 2 bases, with 14 bases left between them. Per germline, CDR1 MRHNA and CDR2 SNTAGT. As for time point: neoterminal ileum biopsy at postoperative endoscopy, about 6 months after surgery. Included were adult ileal or ileocolonic Crohn's patients indicated for ileocolonic resection. TCRdb keeps only in-frame clones here, not all; method: immunoSEQ multiplex PCR. This table has about 12,000 clones, roughly 78% appearing once. V usage is TRBV6-4 and J usage is TRBJ2-1; a weak D match, TRBD2 (6 bases). Sequenced sample: ileal tissue. The sequence was obtained from an adult with Crohn's disease. The CDR3 DNA sequence: TGTGCCAGCAGTGAGCGGGGTGGCGGGGCCTACAATGAGCAGTTCTTC. This encodes CASSERGGGAYNEQFF.